This T cell receptor (beta chain) was identified during a study of monozygotic twins with inflammatory bowel disease (dated by TCRdb to 2018 to 2020). For the wider study: In total, roughly 30 monozygotic twin pairs made up the full study: 19 Danish pairs, all IBD-discordant, plus nine German pairs, of which four were IBD-concordant and five were IBD-discordant. Within discordant pairs, disease-associated traits were sought mainly by comparing IBD patients with their genetically identical healthy co-twins. Each individual had, on average, about 151 000 unique TCRalpha sequences and 181 000 unique TCRbeta sequences available for analysis.

Library preparation employed 5' RACE. Preparation of each TCR library used around 3.5 ug of total RNA. For each sample, cDNA was synthesized in eight separate reactions using SMARTScribe reverse transcriptase. Unique molecular identifiers containing a 6-nucleotide sample barcode were introduced through template switching during cDNA synthesis. TCRalpha and TCRbeta cDNA was amplified by two nested PCRs of around 15 and 9 cycles, with bead purification after each PCR. Before amplification, the cDNA was both treated with uracil DNA-glycosylase and purified with the QIAquick PCR purification kit. The second PCR added Illumina TruSeq-compatible adapters along with sample-specific barcodes. Library quality and concentration were checked on TapeStation and Qubit, and libraries were pooled at roughly 5.1 ng each. Sequencing of the pooled libraries was done on an Illumina HiSeq2500 single-index Rapid Run using custom sequencing primers and 2 x 100 bp reads. Processing in the source paper ran as follows. UMI-based consensus assembly with MiGEC version 1.2.6 was used to correct PCR and sequencing errors. MiXCR version 2.1.1 was used to carry out V(D)J alignment, clonotype assembly and CDR3 extraction. Gene usage, clonotype sharing and MAIT/NKT TCR abundance were normalised by analysing the top 1000, 10 000 and 20 000 clonotypes per sample. Diversity was computed as the inverse Simpson index with the vegan R package after downsampling to 27 000 UMIs. Paired Mann-Whitney U tests were applied to discordant twin pairs, with Benjamini-Hochberg correction for multiple testing. Following TCRdb reprocessing, every CDR3 protein sequence forms one entry, and DNA is not provided. The V and J calls here are based on TCRdb, not the publication. Per the sample table, the count is 95,000 to 110,000 distinct CDR3 sequences. In total, the top ten clones hold approximately 2% of the sample.

A remark on this clonotype: Its antigen remains unidentified.

From each donor, a roughly 2.7 ml peripheral blood sample was collected into PAXgene tubes and kept at -80 degrees C. Without any T cell sorting, total RNA was extracted from whole blood using the PAXgene blood miRNA kit on an automated QIAcube. Peripheral blood from monozygotic twin pairs concordant or discordant for inflammatory bowel disease was subjected to deep TCRalpha and TCRbeta repertoire profiling with unique molecular barcoding. Smoking habits were recorded for all twin pairs, with individuals classified as current, former or never smokers. Its CDR3 holds 14 amino acids, cysteine through phenylalanine. The nucleotide record is missing. In the germline V gene, CDR1 corresponds to SGDLS and CDR2 to YYNGEE. The research as a whole found: IBD patients shared fewer clonotypes with other individuals than healthy twins did, most markedly in patients showing signs of disease activity. No single strong signal or clonotype linked to IBD turned up in the results, so the idea that one exists was not supported. No difference in repertoire similarity was observed between concordant and discordant twins, possibly owing to limited statistical power. Different T cell subtypes could not be distinguished in the analysis. TCRbeta repertoire diversity, by inverse Simpson index, was decreased in IBD patients compared with their healthy co-twins. Background noise and inter-individual variability may have been introduced into the repertoires by the differing immunosuppressive treatments among patients.

This receptor chain uses TRBV9 and TRBJ2-7. The sequenced sample consisted of blood. The receptor was isolated from a human donor with ulcerative colitis or Crohn's disease, or a healthy co-twin of an affected twin (not recorded which). The CDR3 protein: CASSVDQGPYEQYF. This CDR3, with the reference TRBV9 and TRBJ2-7 proteins standing in past its ends, gives the full variable domain DSGVTQTPKHLITATGQRVTLRCSPRSGDLSVYWYQQSLDQGLQFLIQYYNGEERAKGNILERFSAQQFPDLHSELNLSSLELGDSALYFCASSVDQGPYEQYFGPGTRLTVT.